These T cell receptor beta chains were read from a single sample in a study of T cell changes during pregnancy in multiple sclerosis. The table came from immunoSEQ multiplex PCR; TCRdb's copy has only in-frame clones and leaves some out. There are fewer than 75,000 clones in the sample; around 93% occur only once, and around 3.5% lies in the top ten. Sample: peripheral blood, taken after pregnancy. The receptors were sampled from a female donor in good health, enrolled as a control in a pregnancy study. CDR3s include the opening cysteine and the closing phenylalanine or tryptophan.

TRBJ2-7 TRBV19 CASSIKDRGYEQYF
TRBJ2-5 TRBV11-3 CASSLRQGRETQYF
TRBJ1-1 TRBV5-6 CASSPYTGTTNTEAFF
TRBJ2-4 TRBV29-1 CSAANRGAKNIQYF
TRBJ1-2 TRBV19 CASRYGPGTLGNYGYTF
TRBJ2-3 TRBV5-1 CASSTGQGITDTQYF
TRBJ2-3 TRBV25-1 CASSEDYGEGTQYF
TRBJ2-1 TRBV6-4 CASSDSNLAPYNEQFF
TRBJ2-1 TRBV7-2 CASSFSGAYNEQFF
TRBJ2-1 TRBV7-8 CASSSERGNEQFF
TRBJ1-1 TRBV10-3 CAISESRAEAFF
TRBJ2-1 TRBV7-3 CASSFSAGVGYNEQFF
TRBJ2-1 TRBV10-3 CAISRSDSYSGNEQFF
TRBJ1-1 TRBV19 CASRQDRPTEAFF
TRBJ2-3 TRBV9 CASSPYTDTQYF
TRBJ1-5 TRBV19 CASSRDRDNQPQHF
TRBJ2-1 TRBV2 CASSDDRGEGQQFF
TRBJ2-1 TRBV7-3 CASSSGLAGYNEQFF
TRBJ2-3 TRBV10-3 CAISFNSGDTDTQYF
TRBJ2-7 TRBV6-1 CASSVQDRAAYYEQYF
TRBJ1-6 TRBV5-8 CASSLGAGPYSPLHF
TRBJ2-6 TRBV4-2 CASSPNFDSGANVLTF
TRBJ1-1 TRBV7-2 CASSFSQLNTEAFF
TRBJ2-7 TRBV7-9 CASSLARGYEQYF
TRBJ2-5 TRBV12-5 CASGWGLETQYF
TRBJ2-7 TRBV7-8 CASSRGQGGYYEQYF
TRBJ1-1 TRBV27 CASSLSRDRPMNTEAFF
TRBJ2-5 TRBV5-4 CASSTGTAQETQYF